This T cell receptor beta chain was sequenced for a study of cytomegalovirus exposure and HLA in healthy donors. The PCR contained 60 Vbeta and 13 Jbeta primers. Generated by immunoSEQ multiplex PCR, the TCRdb table keeps only in-frame clones and is missing some. Altogether roughly 130,000 clones are present, about four fifths being singletons, with the ten largest covering approximately 2%. The CDR3 is 13 amino acids. Germline V gene sequence: CDR1 GTSNPN, CDR2 SVGIG (reference sequence). Trimming removed 5 bases at V and 4 bases at J, with 14 bases between. In regard to this clone: What it binds is not known.

Findings and caveats of the study: Researchers reported in a later analysis that a missense DCLRE1C variant was tied to TCR beta V- and J-gene trimming. Specificity of a few CMV-associated chains for CMV antigens was verified in vitro. Some segments of the V type, notably TRBV6-2 and TRBV6-3, were excluded as indistinguishable.

The rearrangement joins TRBV30 to TRBJ1-2, with a possible D match to TRBD1 (6 bases). Sequences were obtained from PBMCs. This TCR was sampled from a man younger than 35 in good health and CMV-seronegative. Written as DNA, the CDR3 is TGTGCCTGGGCAACAGGGATGAGCTATGGCTACACCTTC. The encoded protein is CAWATGMSYGYTF.